This T cell receptor (beta chain) was recorded in a study of blood T cell repertoires in COVID-19. On the study more broadly: From the United States, Italy and Spain came samples of acute and convalescent COVID-19. From T cells, B-cell-depleted T cells, or PBMCs came the material, which was cDNA or gDNA.

The table came from immunoSEQ multiplex PCR; TCRdb's copy has only in-frame clones and leaves some out. The repertoire holds around 300,000 clones, with around 90% as singletons. Germline V lookup: CDR1 KGHDR, CDR2 SFDVKD. Trimming took off 4 bases at V and 2 bases at J, with 20 bases between the two ends. The CDR3 consists of 17 residues. Sequencing was carried out using peripheral blood. This receptor was obtained from a woman aged 45 to 65 with COVID-19, enrolled during active disease. The chain has TRBV24-1 and TRBJ2-7; maybe TRBD1 (6 bases). The CDR3 region is CATSDPMGQGSAYEQYF. The DNA for the CDR3 is TGTGCCACCAGTGACCCCATGGGGCAGGGGTCAGCCTACGAGCAGTACTTC.